The sequence of this T cell receptor beta chain was determined in a study of blood T cell repertoires in COVID-19. The table came from immunoSEQ multiplex PCR; TCRdb's copy has only in-frame clones and leaves some out. The table has about 150,000 clones, roughly 80% seen once. The ends were cut back, 3 bases at V and 6 bases at J, with 11 bases in the middle. This CDR3 spans 13 amino acids. Germline V gene sequence: CDR1 SNHLY, CDR2 FYNNEI. This receptor was identified in a woman in her thirties or forties who had recovered from COVID-19. The source material was PBMCs or T cells enriched from blood (not recorded which). This chain connects TRBV2 to TRBJ1-2; possibly TRBD1 for D (6 bases). As DNA, the CDR3 is TGTGCCAGCAGTGAGGGGGCGTTGGATGGCTACACCTTC. Its protein product is CASSEGALDGYTF.